This TCR beta chain was observed in a study of persistence of HIV-infected CD4 T cells. Whole-study findings and limits: TCR analyses could not target the rare provirus-carrying CMV-responding cells. Antigen-responding cells were enriched for degenerate expanded CDR3beta sequences. CMV- and Gag-responding cells had lower TCRbeta richness than CD3/CD28-responding cells.

Stimulation used approximately 9.5 ug/mL lysate from CMV-infected fibroblasts. CD4+ T cells upregulating both CD40 ligand and CD69 were sorted as responding cells. Donors had undetectable plasma HIV-1 RNA, under 50 copies/mL, for 4+ years. V was clipped by 4 bases and J by 3 bases; unmatched bases: 2. Germline CDR1 is SGHTA and CDR2 is FQGNSA. CDR3 length: 13 residues. With respect to this clone: Its antigen is undetermined.

Sequencing used immunoSEQ version 4 in survey mode. Some clones are missing from TCRdb's copy, which holds only in-frame ones; the method was immunoSEQ multiplex PCR. Among fewer than 6,000 clones, approximately 63% were seen once, and the ten largest hold roughly 43%. The clonotype originates from an adult man with HIV who was CMV-seropositive. The chain links TRBV7-2 to TRBJ1-2; 7 nucleotides align to TRBD1. The sequencing used CD4+ T cells sorted from PBMCs after roughly 18-hour stimulation, collected from a patient who received antiretroviral therapy. CDR3 sequence (DNA): TGTGCCAGCAGCTCGGGACAGTACTATGGCTACACCTTC. Residues: CASSSGQYYGYTF.